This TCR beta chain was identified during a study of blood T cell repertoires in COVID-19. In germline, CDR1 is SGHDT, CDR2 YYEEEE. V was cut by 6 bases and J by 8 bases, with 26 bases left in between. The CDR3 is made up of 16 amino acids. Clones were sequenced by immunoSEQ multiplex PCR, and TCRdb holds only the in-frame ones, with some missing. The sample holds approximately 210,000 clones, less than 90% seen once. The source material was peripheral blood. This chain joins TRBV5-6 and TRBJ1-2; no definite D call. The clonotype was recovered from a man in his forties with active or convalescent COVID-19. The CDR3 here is CASTFWLASTSRGYTF. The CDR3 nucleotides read TGTGCCAGCACCTTCTGGCTTGCCAGTACCTCTAGAGGCTACACCTTC. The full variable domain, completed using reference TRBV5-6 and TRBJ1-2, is DAGVTQSPTHLIKTRGQQVTLRCSPKSGHDTVSWYQQALGQGPQFIFQYYEEEERQRGNFPDRFSGHQFPNYSSELNVNALLLGDSALYLCASTFWLASTSRGYTFGSGTRLTVV.